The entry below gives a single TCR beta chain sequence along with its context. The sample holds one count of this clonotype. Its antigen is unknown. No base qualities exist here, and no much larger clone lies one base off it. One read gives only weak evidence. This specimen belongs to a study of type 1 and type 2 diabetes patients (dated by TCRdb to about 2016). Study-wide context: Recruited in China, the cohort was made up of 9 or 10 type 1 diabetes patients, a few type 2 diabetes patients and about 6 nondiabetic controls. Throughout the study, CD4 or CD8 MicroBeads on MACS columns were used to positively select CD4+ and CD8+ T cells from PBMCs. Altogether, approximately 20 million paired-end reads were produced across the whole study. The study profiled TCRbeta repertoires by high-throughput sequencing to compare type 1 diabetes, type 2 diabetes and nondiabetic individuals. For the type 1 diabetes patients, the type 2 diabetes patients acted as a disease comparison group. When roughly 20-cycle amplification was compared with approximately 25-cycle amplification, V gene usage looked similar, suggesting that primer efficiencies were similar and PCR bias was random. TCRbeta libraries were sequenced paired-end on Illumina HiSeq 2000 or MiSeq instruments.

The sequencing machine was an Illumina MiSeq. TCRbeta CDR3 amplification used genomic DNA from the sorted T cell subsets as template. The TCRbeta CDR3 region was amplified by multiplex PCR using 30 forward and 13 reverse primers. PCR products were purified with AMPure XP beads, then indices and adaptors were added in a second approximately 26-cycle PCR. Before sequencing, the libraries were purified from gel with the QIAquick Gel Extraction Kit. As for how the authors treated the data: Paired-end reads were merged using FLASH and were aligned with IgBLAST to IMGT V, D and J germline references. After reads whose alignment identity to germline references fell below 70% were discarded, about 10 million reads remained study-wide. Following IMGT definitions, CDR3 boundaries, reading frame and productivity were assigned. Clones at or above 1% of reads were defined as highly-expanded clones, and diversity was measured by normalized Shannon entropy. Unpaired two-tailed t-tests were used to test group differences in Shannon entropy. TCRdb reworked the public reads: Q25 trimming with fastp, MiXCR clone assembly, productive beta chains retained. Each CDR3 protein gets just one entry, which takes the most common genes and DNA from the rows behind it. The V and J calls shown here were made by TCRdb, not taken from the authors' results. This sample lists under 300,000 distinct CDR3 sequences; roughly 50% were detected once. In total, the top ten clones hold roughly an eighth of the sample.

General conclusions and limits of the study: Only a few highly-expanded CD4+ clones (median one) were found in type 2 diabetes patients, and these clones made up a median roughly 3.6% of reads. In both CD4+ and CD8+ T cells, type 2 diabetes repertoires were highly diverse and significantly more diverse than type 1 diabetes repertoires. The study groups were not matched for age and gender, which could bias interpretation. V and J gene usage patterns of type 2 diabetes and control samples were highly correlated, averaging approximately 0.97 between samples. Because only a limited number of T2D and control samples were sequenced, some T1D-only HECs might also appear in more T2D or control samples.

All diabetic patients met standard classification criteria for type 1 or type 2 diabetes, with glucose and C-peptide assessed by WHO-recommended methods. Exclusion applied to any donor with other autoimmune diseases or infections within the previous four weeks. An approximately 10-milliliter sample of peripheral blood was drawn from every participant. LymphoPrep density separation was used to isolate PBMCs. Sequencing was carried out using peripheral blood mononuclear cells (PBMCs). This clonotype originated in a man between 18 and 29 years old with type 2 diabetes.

The CDR3 region has the sequence CAWDSGLVSIRAKNIQYF. The bases are TGTGCCTGGGACTCGGGACTAGTTTCTATTCGAGCCAAAAACATTCAGTACTTC. The chain is made from TRBV30 and TRBJ2-4; 8 of the junction bases match TRBD2. The germline V gene encodes CDR1 GTSNPN and CDR2 SVGIG (reference sequence). The CDR3 contains 18 residues, cysteine and phenylalanine counted. The CDR3 DNA has 54 bases and is translated from base 1. The V end gives up 5 bases and the J end 0 bases, leaving 15 bases in the junction not matched to a gene.